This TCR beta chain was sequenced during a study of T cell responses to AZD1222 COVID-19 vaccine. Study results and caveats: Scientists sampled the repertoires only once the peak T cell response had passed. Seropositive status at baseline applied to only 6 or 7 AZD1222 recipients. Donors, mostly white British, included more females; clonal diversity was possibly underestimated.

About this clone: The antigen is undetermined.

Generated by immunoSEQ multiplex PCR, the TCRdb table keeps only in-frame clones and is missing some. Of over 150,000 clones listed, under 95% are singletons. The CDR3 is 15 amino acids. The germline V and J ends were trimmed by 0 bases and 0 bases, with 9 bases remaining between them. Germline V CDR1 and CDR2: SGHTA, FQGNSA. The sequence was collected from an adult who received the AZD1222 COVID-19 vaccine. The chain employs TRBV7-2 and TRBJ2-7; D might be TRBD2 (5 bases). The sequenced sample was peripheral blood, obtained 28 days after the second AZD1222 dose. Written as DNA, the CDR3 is TGTGCCAGCAGCTTAGCGGGAGACCCCTCCTACGAGCAGTACTTC. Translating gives CASSLAGDPSYEQYF.